This is a list of T cell receptor beta chains from one sample in a study of CD8+ T cells in alopecia areata. Sequenced by immunoSEQ multiplex PCR; TCRdb stores in-frame clones only, minus some. This sample has about 180,000 clones, with about 70% found just once. The source was CD8+ T cells sorted from blood, collected at week 0. These TCRs come from a human donor with alopecia areata. Both conserved end residues are part of each CDR3. Fields, in order: D gene, clone size, J gene, V gene, CDR3 protein, CDR3 DNA. D genes are given only for firm matches. A clone size is listed for some rows: how often the clone was seen (once, few, many), or a class if it is expanded.

>NA|NA|TRBJ1-5|TRBV27
CASSLETFSNQPQHF
TGTGCCAGCAGTTTGGAAACGTTCAGCAATCAGCCCCAGCATTTT
>NA|NA|TRBJ1-6|TRBV21-1
CASRLAHDRTGGSPLHF
TGTGCCAGCAGACTCGCCCATGACAGGACAGGCGGATCACCCCTCCACTTT
>NA|NA|TRBJ2-5|TRBV9
CASSVGGTPQETQYF
TGTGCCAGCAGCGTAGGTGGGACACCCCAAGAGACCCAGTACTTC
>TRBD1|NA|TRBJ1-4|TRBV30
CAWSVGTGENEKLFF
TGTGCCTGGAGTGTCGGGACAGGGGAAAATGAAAAACTGTTTTTT
>NA|NA|TRBJ1-5|TRBV7-6
CASSLRDRTRGQPQHF
TGTGCCAGCAGCTTAAGAGACAGAACACGAGGTCAGCCCCAGCATTTT
>TRBD2|once|TRBJ2-2|TRBV5-6
CASRPGGTGELFF
TGTGCCAGCAGACCCGGGGGGACCGGGGAGCTGTTTTTT
>NA|NA|TRBJ1-1|TRBV13
CASSLGTVGPGTEAFF
TGTGCCAGCAGCTTAGGTACAGTGGGTCCGGGCACTGAAGCTTTCTTT
>NA|NA|TRBJ1-2|TRBV6-1
CASSEDGSTIGYTF
TGTGCCAGCAGTGAAGACGGGTCAACAATTGGCTACACCTTC
>NA|few|TRBJ2-5|TRBV6-1
CASSYQETQYF
TGTGCCAGCAGTTACCAAGAGACCCAGTACTTC
>NA|NA|TRBJ2-2|TRBV7-2
CASSLSPTGELFF
TGTGCCAGCAGCTTGAGCCCGACCGGGGAGCTGTTTTTT
>NA|NA|TRBJ2-7|TRBV30
CAWNPGGPSYEQYF
TGTGCCTGGAACCCTGGGGGGCCTTCCTACGAGCAGTACTTC
>TRBD2|NA|TRBJ2-1|TRBV9
CASSVGPPTPGLAGGVYNEQFF
TGTGCCAGCAGCGTAGGTCCCCCTACTCCGGGACTAGCGGGGGGGGTGTACAATGAGCAGTTCTTC
>NA|few|TRBJ2-7|TRBV6-6
CASSYGAGYEQYF
TGTGCCAGCAGTTACGGGGCGGGCTACGAGCAGTACTTC
>TRBD1|once|TRBJ2-2|TRBV29-1
CSVEDRGTGVTGELFF
TGCAGCGTTGAAGATCGAGGGACAGGGGTCACCGGGGAGCTGTTTTTT
>NA|few|TRBJ1-3|TRBV12-5
CASGLVAGSGNTIYF
TGTGCTAGTGGTTTGGTAGCGGGCTCTGGAAACACCATATATTTT
>NA|few|TRBJ1-4|TRBV9
CASSTTEGREKLFF
TGTGCCAGCAGCACGACAGAAGGACGAGAAAAACTGTTTTTT
>TRBD1|NA|TRBJ2-7|TRBV5-1
CASSRPGTGDEQYF
TGCGCCAGCAGCCGCCCCGGGACAGGGGACGAGCAGTACTTC
>NA|NA|TRBJ2-7|TRBV5-1
CASSLTSLGTYEQYF
TGCGCCAGCAGCTTGACCAGCCTGGGCACCTACGAGCAGTACTTC
>NA|few|TRBJ2-5|TRBV29-1
CSVEDRGWWTQYF
TGCAGCGTTGAAGATCGAGGATGGTGGACCCAGTACTTC
>NA|once|TRBJ2-6|TRBV30
CAWSVTGANVLTF
TGTGCCTGGAGTGTAACCGGGGCCAACGTCCTGACTTTC
>NA|NA|TRBJ1-6|TRBV30
CAWNPIPISPLHF
TGTGCCTGGAACCCCATCCCTATTTCACCCCTCCACTTT
>NA|few|TRBJ2-7|TRBV5-6
CASSFRGYEQYF
TGTGCCAGCAGCTTTCGGGGTTACGAGCAGTACTTC
>TRBD1|NA|TRBJ2-1|TRBV25-1
CASGDRGPYNEQFF
TGTGCCAGTGGGGACAGGGGGCCCTACAATGAGCAGTTCTTC
>NA|NA|TRBJ2-1|TRBV13
CASSLGLDEQFF
TGTGCCAGCAGCTTAGGCTTGGATGAGCAGTTCTTC
>TRBD1|few|TRBJ2-1|TRBV7-9
CASSSRQGYEQFF
TGTGCCAGCAGCTCCCGACAGGGGTATGAGCAGTTCTTC
>TRBD1|NA|TRBJ1-1|TRBV12-5
CASGWGQGTEAFF
TGTGCTAGTGGTTGGGGACAGGGGACTGAAGCTTTCTTT
>NA|NA|TRBJ2-7|TRBV5-6
CASSGGTNYEQYF
TGTGCCAGCAGCGGAGGCACGAACTACGAGCAGTACTTC
>NA|NA|TRBJ1-6|TRBV19
CASSISVWVRGNSPLHF
TGTGCCAGTAGTATATCAGTGTGGGTCAGGGGTAATTCACCCCTCCACTTT
>TRBD1|NA|TRBJ2-7|TRBV25-1
CASSEWSRDRVAYEQYF
TGTGCCAGCAGTGAGTGGTCCCGGGACAGGGTCGCCTACGAGCAGTACTTC
>TRBD1|few|TRBJ1-2|TRBV6-5
CASSSGTGPYGYTF
TGTGCCAGCAGCTCCGGGACAGGACCTTATGGCTACACCTTC
>TRBD1|NA|TRBJ1-2|TRBV9
CASSERGHGYTF
TGTGCCAGCAGCGAGAGGGGGCATGGCTACACCTTC
>TRBD2|NA|TRBJ2-7|TRBV11-3
CASSRTSGDYEQYF
TGTGCCAGCAGCCGGACTAGCGGGGATTACGAGCAGTACTTC
>TRBD1|NA|TRBJ2-7|TRBV6-5
CASSWTGRRYEQYF
TGTGCCAGCAGCTGGACAGGGCGTCGCTACGAGCAGTACTTC
>NA|NA|TRBJ2-7|TRBV15
CAIGLPSSYEQYF
TGTGCCATTGGACTCCCAAGCTCCTACGAGCAGTACTTC
>NA|few|TRBJ1-3|TRBV29-1
CSVVRRDSGNTIYF
TGCAGCGTTGTACGCAGGGATAGTGGAAACACCATATATTTT
>NA|once|TRBJ1-5|TRBV15
CATSRDGGLNQPQHF
TGTGCCACCAGCAGAGATGGGGGGTTGAATCAGCCCCAGCATTTT
>NA|NA|TRBJ2-1|TRBV13
CASSLTSSEQFF
TGTGCCAGCAGCTTAACGTCGAGTGAGCAGTTCTTC